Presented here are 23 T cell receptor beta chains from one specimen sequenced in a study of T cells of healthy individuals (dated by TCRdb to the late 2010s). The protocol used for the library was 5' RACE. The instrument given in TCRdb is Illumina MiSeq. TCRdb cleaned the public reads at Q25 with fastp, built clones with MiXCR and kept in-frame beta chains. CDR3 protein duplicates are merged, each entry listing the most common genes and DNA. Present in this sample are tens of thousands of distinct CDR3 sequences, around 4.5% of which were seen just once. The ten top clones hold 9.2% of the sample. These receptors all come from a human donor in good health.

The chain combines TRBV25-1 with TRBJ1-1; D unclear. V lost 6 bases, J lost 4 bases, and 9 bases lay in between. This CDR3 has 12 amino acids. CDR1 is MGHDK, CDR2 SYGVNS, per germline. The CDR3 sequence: CASSQKGTEAFF. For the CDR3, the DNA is TGTGCCAGCAGCCAGAAAGGCACTGAAGCTTTCTTT.

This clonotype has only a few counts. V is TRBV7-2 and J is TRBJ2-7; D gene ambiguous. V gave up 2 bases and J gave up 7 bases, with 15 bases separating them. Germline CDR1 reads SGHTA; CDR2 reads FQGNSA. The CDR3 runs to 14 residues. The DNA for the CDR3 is TGTGCCAGCAGCTTATGGGTCCAAATCGGGGAGCAGTACTTC. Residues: CASSLWVQIGEQYF.

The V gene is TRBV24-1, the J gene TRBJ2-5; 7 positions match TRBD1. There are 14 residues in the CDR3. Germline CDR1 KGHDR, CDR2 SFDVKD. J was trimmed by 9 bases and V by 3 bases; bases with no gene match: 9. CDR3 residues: CATSDIGQERAQYF. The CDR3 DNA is TGTGCCACCAGTGATATTGGACAGGAGAGGGCCCAGTACTTC.

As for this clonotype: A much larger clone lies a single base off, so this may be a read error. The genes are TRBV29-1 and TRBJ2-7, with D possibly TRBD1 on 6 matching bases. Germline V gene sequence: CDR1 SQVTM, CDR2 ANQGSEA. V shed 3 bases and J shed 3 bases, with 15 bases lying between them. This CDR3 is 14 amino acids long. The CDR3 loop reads CSVEVTGRRYEQYF. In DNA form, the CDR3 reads TGCAGCGTTGAGGTGACAGGAAGACGCTACGAGCAGTACTTC.

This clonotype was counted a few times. The CDR3: CASSPVSNYGYTF. In DNA, the CDR3 is TGTGCCAGTAGTCCGGTCTCTAACTATGGCTACACCTTC. V is TRBV19 and J is TRBJ1-2; no definite D call. V lost 5 bases, J lost 0 bases, and 7 bases lay in between. Germline lookup yields CDR1 LNHDA and CDR2 SQIVND (reference sequence). This CDR3 contains 13 residues.

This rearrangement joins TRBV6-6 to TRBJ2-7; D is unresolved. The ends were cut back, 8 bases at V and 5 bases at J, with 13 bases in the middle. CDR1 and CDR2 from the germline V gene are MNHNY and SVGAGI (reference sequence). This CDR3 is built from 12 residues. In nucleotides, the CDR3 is TGTGCCAGCTCAATCTCCCAGGACGAGCAGTACTTC. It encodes CASSISQDEQYF.

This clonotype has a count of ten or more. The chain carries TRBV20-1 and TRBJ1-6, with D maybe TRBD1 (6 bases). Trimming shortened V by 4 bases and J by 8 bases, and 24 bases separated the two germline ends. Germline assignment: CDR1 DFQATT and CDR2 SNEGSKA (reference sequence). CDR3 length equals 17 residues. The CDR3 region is CSAKGPGRTVWDSPLHF. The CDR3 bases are TGCAGTGCTAAGGGGCCCGGCCGGACAGTATGGGATTCACCCCTCCACTTT.

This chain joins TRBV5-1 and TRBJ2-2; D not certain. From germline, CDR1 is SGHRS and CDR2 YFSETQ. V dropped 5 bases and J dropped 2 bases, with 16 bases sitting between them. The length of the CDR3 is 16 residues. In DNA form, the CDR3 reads TGCGCCAGCAGTGGGGATTCCAGACTTAACACCGGGGAGCTGTTTTTT. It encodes CASSGDSRLNTGELFF.

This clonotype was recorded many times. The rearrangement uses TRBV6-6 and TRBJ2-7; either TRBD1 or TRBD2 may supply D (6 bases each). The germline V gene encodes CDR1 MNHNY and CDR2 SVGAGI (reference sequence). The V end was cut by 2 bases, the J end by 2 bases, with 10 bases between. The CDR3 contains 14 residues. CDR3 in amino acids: CASSYVGGPYEQYF. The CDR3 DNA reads TGTGCCAGCAGTTACGTGGGGGGCCCCTACGAGCAGTACTTC.

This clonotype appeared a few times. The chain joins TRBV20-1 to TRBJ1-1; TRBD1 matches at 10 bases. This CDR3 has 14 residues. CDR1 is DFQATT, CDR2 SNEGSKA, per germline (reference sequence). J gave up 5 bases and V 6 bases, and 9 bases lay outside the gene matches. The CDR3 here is CSAQSDRGHTEAFF. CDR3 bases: TGCAGTGCCCAGTCCGACAGGGGGCATACTGAAGCTTTCTTT.

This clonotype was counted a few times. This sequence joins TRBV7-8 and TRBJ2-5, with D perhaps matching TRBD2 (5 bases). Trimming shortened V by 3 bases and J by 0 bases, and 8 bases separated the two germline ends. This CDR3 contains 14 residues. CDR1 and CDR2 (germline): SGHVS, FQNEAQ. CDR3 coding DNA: TGTGCCAGCAGCTTCATGGACTACCAAGAGACCCAGTACTTC. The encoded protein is CASSFMDYQETQYF.

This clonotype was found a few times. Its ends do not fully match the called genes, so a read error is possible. The DNA for the CDR3 is TGTGCTAGCAGCTACCGGGAAGGAGATACGCAGTATTTT. This encodes CASSYREGDTQYF. The chain is built from TRBV7-7 and TRBJ2-3; D is perhaps TRBD2 (5 bases). In germline, CDR1 is SSHAT, CDR2 FNYEAQ (reference sequence). The CDR3 length is 13 residues.

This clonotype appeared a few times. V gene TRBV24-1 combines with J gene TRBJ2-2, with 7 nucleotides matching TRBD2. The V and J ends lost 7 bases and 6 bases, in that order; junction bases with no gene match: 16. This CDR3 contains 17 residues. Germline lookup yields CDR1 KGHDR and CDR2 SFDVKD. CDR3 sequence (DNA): TGTGCCACCAGCGATGGGGGGAGGGGTACAACCGCCGGGGAGCTGTTTTTT. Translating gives CATSDGGRGTTAGELFF.

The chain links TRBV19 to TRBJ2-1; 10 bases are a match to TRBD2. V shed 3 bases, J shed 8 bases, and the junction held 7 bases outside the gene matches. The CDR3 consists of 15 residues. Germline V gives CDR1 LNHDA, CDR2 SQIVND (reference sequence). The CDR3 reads CASSIVLAGMDEQFF. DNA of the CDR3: TGTGCCAGTAGTATCGTACTAGCGGGGATGGATGAGCAGTTCTTC.

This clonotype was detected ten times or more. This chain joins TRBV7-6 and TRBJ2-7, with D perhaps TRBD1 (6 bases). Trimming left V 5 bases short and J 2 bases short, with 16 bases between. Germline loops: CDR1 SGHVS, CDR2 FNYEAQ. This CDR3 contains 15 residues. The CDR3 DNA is TGTGCCAGCAGCCCAGAAGACAGGCCCACCTACGAGCAGTACTTC. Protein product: CASSPEDRPTYEQYF.

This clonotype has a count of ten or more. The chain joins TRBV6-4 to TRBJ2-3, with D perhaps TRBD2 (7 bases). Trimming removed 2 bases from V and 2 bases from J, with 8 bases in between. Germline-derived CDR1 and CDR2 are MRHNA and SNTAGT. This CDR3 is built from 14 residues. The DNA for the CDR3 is TGTGCCAGCAGTGACGGGGGGGCCACAGATACGCAGTATTTT. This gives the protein CASSDGGATDTQYF.

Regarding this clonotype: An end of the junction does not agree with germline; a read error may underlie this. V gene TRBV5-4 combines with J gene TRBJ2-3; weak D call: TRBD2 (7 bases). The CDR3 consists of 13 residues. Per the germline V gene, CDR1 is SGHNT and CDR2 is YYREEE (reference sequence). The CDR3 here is CAGSSTGGHTQYF. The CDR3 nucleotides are TGTGCCGGCAGCTCGACCGGGGGGCATACGCAGTATTTT. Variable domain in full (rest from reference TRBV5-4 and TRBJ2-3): ETGVTQSPTHLIKTRGQQVTLRCSSQSGHNTVSWYQQALGQGPQFIFQYYREEENGRGNFPPRFSGLQFPNYSSELNVNALELDDSALYLCAGSSTGGHTQYFGPGTRLTVL.

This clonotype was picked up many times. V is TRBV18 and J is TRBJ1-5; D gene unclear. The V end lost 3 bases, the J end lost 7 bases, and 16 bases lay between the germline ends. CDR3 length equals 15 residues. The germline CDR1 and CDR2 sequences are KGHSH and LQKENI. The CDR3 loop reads CASSPRQVEAQPQHF. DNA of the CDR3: TGTGCCAGCTCACCTAGGCAGGTCGAAGCCCAGCCCCAGCATTTT.

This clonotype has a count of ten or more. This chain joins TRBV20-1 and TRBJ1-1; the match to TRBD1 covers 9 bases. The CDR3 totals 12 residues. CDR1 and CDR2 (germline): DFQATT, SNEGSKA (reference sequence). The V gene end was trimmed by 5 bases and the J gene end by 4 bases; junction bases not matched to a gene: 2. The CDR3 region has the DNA TGCAGTGCTGGGACAGGGAGCACTGAAGCTTTCTTT. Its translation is CSAGTGSTEAFF.

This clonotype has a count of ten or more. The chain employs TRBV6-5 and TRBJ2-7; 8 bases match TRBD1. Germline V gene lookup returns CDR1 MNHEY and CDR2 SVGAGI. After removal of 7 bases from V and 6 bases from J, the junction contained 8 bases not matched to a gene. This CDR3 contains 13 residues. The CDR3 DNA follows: TGTGCCAGCACTTCCGGACAGGGACGCGAGCAGTACTTC. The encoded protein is CASTSGQGREQYF.

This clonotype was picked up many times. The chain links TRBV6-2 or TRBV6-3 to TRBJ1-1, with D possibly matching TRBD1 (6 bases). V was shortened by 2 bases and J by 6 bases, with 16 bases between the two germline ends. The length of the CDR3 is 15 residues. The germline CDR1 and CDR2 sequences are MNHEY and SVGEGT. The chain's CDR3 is CASSYDGGLGAEAFF. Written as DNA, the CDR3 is TGTGCCAGCAGTTACGACGGGGGGCTGGGAGCTGAAGCTTTCTTT.

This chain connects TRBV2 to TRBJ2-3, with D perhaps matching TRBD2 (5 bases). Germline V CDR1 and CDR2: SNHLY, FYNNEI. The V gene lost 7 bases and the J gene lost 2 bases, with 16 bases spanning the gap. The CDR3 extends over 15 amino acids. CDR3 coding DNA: TGTGCCAGCATGGCAGAACTAGTCGCCACAGATACGCAGTATTTT. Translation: CASMAELVATDTQYF.

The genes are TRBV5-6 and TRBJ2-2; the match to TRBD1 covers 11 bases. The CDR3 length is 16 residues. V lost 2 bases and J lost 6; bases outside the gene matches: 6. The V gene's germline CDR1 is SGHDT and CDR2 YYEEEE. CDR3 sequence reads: CASSFRGQGVPGELFF. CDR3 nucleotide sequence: TGTGCCAGCAGCTTCAGGGGACAGGGGGTCCCCGGGGAGCTGTTTTTT.